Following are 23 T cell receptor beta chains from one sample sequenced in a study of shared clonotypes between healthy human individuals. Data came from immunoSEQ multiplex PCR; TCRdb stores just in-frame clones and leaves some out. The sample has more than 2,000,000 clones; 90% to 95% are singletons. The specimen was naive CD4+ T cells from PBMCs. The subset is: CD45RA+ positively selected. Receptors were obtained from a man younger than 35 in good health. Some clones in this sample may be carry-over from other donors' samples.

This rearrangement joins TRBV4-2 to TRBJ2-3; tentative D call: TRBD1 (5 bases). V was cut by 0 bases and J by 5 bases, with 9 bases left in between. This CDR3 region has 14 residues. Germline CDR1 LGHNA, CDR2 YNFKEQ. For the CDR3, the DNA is TGTGCCAGCAGCCAAGACTATAGGGGAGATACGCAGTATTTT. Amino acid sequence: CASSQDYRGDTQYF.

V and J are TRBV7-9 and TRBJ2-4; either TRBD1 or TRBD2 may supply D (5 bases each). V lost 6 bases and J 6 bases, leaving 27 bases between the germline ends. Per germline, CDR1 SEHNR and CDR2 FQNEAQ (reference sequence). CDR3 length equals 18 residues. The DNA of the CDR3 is TGTGCCAGCAGTCGGGACCAGTTGGGTCCAAGTAGGTTAAACATTCAGTACTTC. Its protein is CASSRDQLGPSRLNIQYF.

The CDR3 DNA is TGTGCCAGCAGCCCAGGATGGACAGGGATGACCGGGGAGCTGTTTTTT. Residues: CASSPGWTGMTGELFF. The chain carries TRBV6-6 and TRBJ2-2; 8 bases line up with TRBD1. Germline lookup yields CDR1 MNHNY and CDR2 SVGAGI (reference sequence). This CDR3 spans 16 amino acids. The V segment lost 6 bases and the J segment 5 bases; nucleotides outside the gene matches: 11.

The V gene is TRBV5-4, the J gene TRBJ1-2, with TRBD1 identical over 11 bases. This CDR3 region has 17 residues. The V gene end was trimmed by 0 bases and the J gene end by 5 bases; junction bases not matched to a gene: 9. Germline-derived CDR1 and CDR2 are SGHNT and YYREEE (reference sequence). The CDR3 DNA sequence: TGTGCCAGCAGCTTGGCCCGGACAGGGGGCGGGTGGTATGGCTACACCTTC. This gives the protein CASSLARTGGGWYGYTF.

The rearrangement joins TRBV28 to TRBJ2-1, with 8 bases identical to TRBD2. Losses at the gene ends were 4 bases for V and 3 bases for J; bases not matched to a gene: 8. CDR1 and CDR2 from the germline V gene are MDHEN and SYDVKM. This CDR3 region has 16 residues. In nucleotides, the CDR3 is TGTGCCAGCAGTTCCCTGTTTAGCGGGAACTACAATGAGCAGTTCTTC. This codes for CASSSLFSGNYNEQFF.

The CDR3, as DNA: TGTGCCACCAGCAGAGATCTGGTTGGTGCGCCAGGGCAAGAGACCCAGTACTTC. This sequence encodes CATSRDLVGAPGQETQYF. The genes are TRBV15 and TRBJ2-5, with a weak D call TRBD1 (5 bases). The length of the CDR3 is 18 residues. Germline CDR1 LNHNV, CDR2 YYDKDF (reference sequence). Trimming left V 0 bases short and J 2 bases short, with 19 bases between.

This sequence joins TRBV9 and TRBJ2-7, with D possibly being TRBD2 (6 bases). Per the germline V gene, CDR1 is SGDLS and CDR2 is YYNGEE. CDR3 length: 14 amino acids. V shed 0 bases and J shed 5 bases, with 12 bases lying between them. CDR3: CASSVVAGSDEQYF. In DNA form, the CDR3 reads TGTGCCAGCAGCGTAGTTGCGGGATCTGACGAGCAGTACTTC.

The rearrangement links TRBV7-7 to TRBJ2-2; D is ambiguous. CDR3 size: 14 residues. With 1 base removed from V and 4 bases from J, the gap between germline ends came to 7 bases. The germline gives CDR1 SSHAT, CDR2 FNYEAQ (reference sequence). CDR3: CASSLVGFTGELFF. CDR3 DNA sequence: TGTGCCAGCAGCTTAGTTGGGTTCACCGGGGAGCTGTTTTTT.

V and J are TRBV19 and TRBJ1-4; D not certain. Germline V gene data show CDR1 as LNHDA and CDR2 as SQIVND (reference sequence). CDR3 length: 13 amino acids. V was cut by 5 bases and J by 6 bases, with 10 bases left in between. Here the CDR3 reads CASSPRPDEKLFF. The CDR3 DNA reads TGTGCCAGTAGTCCTCGGCCAGATGAAAAACTGTTTTTT.

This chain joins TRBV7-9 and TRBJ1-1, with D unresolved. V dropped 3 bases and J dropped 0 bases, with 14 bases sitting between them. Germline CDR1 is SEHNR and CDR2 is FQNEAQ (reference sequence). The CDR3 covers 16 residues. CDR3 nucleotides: TGTGCCAGCAGCTTGGACCTACAGAAATTGAACACTGAAGCTTTCTTT. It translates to CASSLDLQKLNTEAFF.

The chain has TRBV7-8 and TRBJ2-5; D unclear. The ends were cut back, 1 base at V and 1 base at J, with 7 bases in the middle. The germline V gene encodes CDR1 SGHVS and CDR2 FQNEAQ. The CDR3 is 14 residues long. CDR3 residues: CASSLVAAQETQYF. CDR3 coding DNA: TGTGCCAGCAGCTTAGTTGCGGCCCAAGAGACCCAGTACTTC.

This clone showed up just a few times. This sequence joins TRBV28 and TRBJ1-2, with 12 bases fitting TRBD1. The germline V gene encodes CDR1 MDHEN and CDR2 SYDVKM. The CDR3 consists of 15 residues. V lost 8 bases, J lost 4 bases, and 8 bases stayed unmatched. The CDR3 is CASGYPGQGAYGYTF. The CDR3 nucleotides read TGTGCCAGCGGTTATCCGGGACAGGGGGCCTATGGCTACACCTTC.

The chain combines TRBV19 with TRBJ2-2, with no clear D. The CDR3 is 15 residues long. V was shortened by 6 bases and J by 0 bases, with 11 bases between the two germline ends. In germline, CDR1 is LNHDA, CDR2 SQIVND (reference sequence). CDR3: CASSPWASNTGELFF. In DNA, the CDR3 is TGTGCCAGTAGCCCGTGGGCTTCGAACACCGGGGAGCTGTTTTTT.

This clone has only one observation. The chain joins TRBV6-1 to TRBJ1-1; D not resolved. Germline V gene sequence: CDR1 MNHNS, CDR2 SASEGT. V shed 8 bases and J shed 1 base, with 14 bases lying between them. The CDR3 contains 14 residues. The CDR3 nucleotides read TGTGCCAGCTTGTGGGGAGTGGCGAACACTGAAGCTTTCTTT. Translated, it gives CASLWGVANTEAFF.

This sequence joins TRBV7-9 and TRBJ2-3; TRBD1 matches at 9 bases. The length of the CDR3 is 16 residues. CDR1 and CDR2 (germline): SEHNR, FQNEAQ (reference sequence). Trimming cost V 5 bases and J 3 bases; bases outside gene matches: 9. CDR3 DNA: TGTGCCAGCAGCCCACGGGGACAGGGCGGTACAGATACGCAGTATTTT. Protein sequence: CASSPRGQGGTDTQYF. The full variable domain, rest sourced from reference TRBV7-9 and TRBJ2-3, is DTGVSQNPRHKITKRGQNVTFRCDPISEHNRLYWYRQTLGQGPEFLTYFQNEAQLEKSRLLSDRFSAERPKGSFSTLEIQRTEQGDSAMYLCASSPRGQGGTDTQYFGPGTRLTVL.

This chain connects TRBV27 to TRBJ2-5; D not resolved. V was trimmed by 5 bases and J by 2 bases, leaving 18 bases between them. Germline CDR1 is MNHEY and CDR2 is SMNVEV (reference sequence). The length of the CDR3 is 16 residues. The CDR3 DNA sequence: TGTGCCAGCAGTCCGTATAGGAAGGGATTACAAGAGACCCAGTACTTC. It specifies CASSPYRKGLQETQYF.

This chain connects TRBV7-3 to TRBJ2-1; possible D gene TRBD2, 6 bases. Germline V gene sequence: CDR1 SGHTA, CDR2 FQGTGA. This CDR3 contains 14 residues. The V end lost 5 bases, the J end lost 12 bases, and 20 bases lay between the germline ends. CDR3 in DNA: TGTGCCAGCAGCCAGGGCGGGACTGAGGGAGGGCAGTTCTTC. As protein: CASSQGGTEGGQFF.

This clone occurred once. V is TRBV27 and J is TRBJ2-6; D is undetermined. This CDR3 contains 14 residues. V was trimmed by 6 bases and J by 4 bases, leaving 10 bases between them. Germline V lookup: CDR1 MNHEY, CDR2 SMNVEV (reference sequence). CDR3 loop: CASRSSGGANVLTF. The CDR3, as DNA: TGTGCCAGCAGGTCCAGTGGAGGGGCCAACGTCCTGACTTTC.

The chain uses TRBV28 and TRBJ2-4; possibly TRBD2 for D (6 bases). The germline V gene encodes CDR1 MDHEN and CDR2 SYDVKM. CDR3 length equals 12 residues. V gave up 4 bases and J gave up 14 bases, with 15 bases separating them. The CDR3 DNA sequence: TGTGCCAGCAGTTCGCGGCGGGACGGAAAGTACTTC. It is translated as CASSSRRDGKYF.

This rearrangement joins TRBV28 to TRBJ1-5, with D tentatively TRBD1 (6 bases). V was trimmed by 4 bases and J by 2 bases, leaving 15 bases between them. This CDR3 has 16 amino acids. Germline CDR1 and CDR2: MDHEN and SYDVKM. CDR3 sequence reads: CASSSPRGPGNQPQHF. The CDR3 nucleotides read TGTGCCAGCAGTTCCCCCCGGGGGCCCGGCAATCAGCCCCAGCATTTT. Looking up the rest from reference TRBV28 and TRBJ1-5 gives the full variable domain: DVKVTQSSRYLVKRTGEKVFLECVQDMDHENMFWYRQDPGLGLRLIYFSYDVKMKEKGDIPEGYSVSREKKERFSLILESASTNQTSMYLCASSSPRGPGNQPQHFGDGTRLSIL.

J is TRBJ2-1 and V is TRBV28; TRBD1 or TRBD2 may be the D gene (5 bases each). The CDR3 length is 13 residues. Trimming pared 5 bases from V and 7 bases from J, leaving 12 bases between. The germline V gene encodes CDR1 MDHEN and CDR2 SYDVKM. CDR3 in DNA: TGTGCCAGCAGTCCCGGGGCCAGAAATGAGCAGTTCTTC. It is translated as CASSPGARNEQFF.

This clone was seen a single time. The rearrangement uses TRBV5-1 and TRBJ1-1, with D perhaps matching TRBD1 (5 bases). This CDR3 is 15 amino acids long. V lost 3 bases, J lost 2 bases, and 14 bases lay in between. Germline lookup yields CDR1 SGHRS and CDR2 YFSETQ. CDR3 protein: CASSYLGGANTEAFF. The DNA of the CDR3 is TGCGCCAGCAGCTACCTCGGGGGTGCCAACACTGAAGCTTTCTTT.

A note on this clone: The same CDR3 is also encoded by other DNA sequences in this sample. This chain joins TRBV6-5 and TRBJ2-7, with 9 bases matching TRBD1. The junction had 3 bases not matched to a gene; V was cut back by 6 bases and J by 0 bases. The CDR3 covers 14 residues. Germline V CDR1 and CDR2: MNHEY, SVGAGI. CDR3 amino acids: CASRRGQGSYEQYF. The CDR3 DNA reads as TGTGCCAGCAGAAGGGGACAGGGCTCCTACGAGCAGTACTTC.